This entry concerns a single T cell receptor (beta chain). No cognate antigen has been identified for it. Qualities for individual bases were not recorded, and no much larger clone is one base off. The entry originates in a study of technical replicates of blood from a few donors (dated by TCRdb to 2017 to 2019). The CDR3 goes from the cysteine to the phenylalanine over 15 residues. Only the CDR3 portion is preserved as DNA: 45 bases, with reading frame beginning at the first base. V was cut back by 5 bases and J by 5 bases, leaving a gap of 15 bases between them. The germline V gene yields LGHNT for CDR1 and FRNRAP for CDR2. To prepare the library, the immunoSEQ multiplex PCR assay was applied. Not all clones reach the TCRdb copy of this immuneACCESS table, which keeps in-frame sequences only. Checked studies attribute under half of the gap to unresolved V genes and leave the rest unexplained. This sample has about 60,000 clones in its table, and around 87% of those were observed once. Approximately 5.2% of the sample goes to the ten largest clones.

The sample taken for sequencing was PBMCs. The chain was built from TRBV12-5 and TRBJ2-2; possibly the D gene is TRBD1, per 6 matching bases. This TCR derives from a human donor in good health. Some clones in this sample may be carry-over from other donors' samples. The base sequence is TGTGCTAGTGGTCCCCACCAGGGGCGAACCGGGGAGCTGTTTTTT. It encodes CASGPHQGRTGELFF.